Detailed here is one T cell receptor (beta chain). Its antigen is unidentified. The sample comes from a study of OX40 agonist ivuxolimab in advanced cancers. Overall study results and limits: Compared with CD4+, CD8+ T cells on average had more expanded clones.

Clones were read by immunoSEQ multiplex PCR, and TCRdb kept only the in-frame ones, dropping some. This sample has tens of thousands of clones, with about 88% found just once. The receptor comes from an adult with an advanced solid tumor such as melanoma, head and neck, liver or kidney cancer. The sequenced sample was CD4+ or CD8+ T cells sorted from blood, obtained in a trial of the OX40 agonist ivuxolimab.

The DNA of the CDR3 is TGTGCCAGTCGTACACAGGTCTCTGGAAACACCATATATTTT. This codes for CASRTQVSGNTIYF. The rearrangement uses TRBV4-2 and TRBJ1-3; possible D gene TRBD1, 5 bases. The CDR3 length is 14 residues. Germline CDR1 LGHNA, CDR2 YNFKEQ. V was trimmed by 9 bases and J by 0 bases, leaving 12 bases between them.